This T cell receptor (beta chain) was retrieved from a study of blood T cell repertoires in COVID-19. Trimming left V 5 bases short and J 3 bases short, with 14 bases between. The CDR3 contains 15 residues. Germline assignment: CDR1 KGHDR and CDR2 SFDVKD. Profiled with immunoSEQ multiplex PCR; TCRdb holds only in-frame clones, not every one. The sample has a few hundred thousand clones, 80% to 90% seen once. The sequence was collected from a man aged 25 to 45 who had recovered from COVID-19. Sequenced material: PBMCs or T cells enriched from blood (not recorded which). The V call is TRBV24-1, the J call TRBJ2-3, with a tentative D call TRBD2 (6 bases). CDR3 loop: CATSAMAGNTDTQYF. CDR3 coding DNA: TGTGCCACCAGTGCCATGGCGGGGAATACAGATACGCAGTATTTT.